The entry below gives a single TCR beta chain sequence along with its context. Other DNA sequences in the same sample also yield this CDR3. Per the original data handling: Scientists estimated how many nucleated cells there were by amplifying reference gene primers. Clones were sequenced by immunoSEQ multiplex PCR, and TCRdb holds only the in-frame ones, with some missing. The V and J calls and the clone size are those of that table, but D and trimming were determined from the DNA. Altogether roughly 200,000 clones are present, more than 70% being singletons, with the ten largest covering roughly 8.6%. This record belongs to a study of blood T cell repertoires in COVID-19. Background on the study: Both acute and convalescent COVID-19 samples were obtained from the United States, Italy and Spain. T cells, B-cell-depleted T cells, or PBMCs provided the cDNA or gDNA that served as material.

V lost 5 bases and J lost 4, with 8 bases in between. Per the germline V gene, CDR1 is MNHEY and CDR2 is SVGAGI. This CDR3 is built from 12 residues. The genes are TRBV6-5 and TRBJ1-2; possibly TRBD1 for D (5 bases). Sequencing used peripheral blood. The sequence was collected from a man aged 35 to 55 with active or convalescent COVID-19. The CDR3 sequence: CASSKTGYGYTF. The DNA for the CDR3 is TGTGCCAGCAGTAAAACAGGCTATGGCTACACCTTC.